The 19 T cell receptor beta chains presented below share a single source sample, sequenced in a study of blood T cell repertoires in COVID-19. Sequencing used immunoSEQ multiplex PCR; TCRdb keeps in-frame clones, though not all of them. The table includes about 260,000 clones, around 90% detected once. Sequenced material: peripheral blood. The receptors were sampled from a person aged 18 to 35 with COVID-19, enrolled during active disease.

The chain has TRBV2 and TRBJ1-2; D may be TRBD1 (5 bases). V lost 6 bases to trimming and J lost 8 bases, with 10 bases between them. Germline V gene sequence: CDR1 SNHLY, CDR2 FYNNEI. The CDR3 extends over 11 amino acids. CDR3 coding DNA: TGTGCCAGCAGGCGGGGGTTCGGCTACACCTTC. Its protein product is CASRRGFGYTF. Drawing the rest from reference TRBV2 and TRBJ1-2, the complete variable domain is EPEVTQTPSHQVTQMGQEVILRCVPISNHLYFYWYRQILGQKVEFLVSFYNNEISEKSEIFDDQFSVERPDGSNFTLKIRSTKLEDSAMYFCASRRGFGYTFGSGTRLTVV.

The chain links TRBV24-1 to TRBJ2-5, with 11 bases matching TRBD2. V was clipped by 10 bases and J by 6 bases; unmatched bases: 6. The CDR3 spans 13 residues. Per germline, CDR1 KGHDR and CDR2 SFDVKD. The CDR3 bases are TGTGCCACGCAGCTAGCGGGAGGAAAGACCCAGTACTTC. Its protein product is CATQLAGGKTQYF.

About this clone: Mismatch with germline at one junction end may stem from a read error. This sequence joins TRBV7-8 and TRBJ2-3; a weak D match, TRBD2 (5 bases). The germline V gene encodes CDR1 SGHVS and CDR2 FQNEAQ. The CDR3 covers 13 residues. The CDR3 sequence: CASSLAPTDTQYF. The CDR3 region has the DNA TGTGCCAGCAGCCTAGCCCCAACAGATACGCAGTATTTT.

The chain links TRBV6-1 to TRBJ1-1; no clear D. CDR1 is MNHNS and CDR2 is SASEGT in the germline V gene. The CDR3 runs to 15 residues. V gave up 2 bases and J gave up 0 bases, with 10 bases separating them. The CDR3 coding sequence is TGTGCCAGCAGTGAACCGGGTCTCATGAACACTGAAGCTTTCTTT. Translated: CASSEPGLMNTEAFF.

Only a few counts were recorded for this clone. V gene TRBV5-4 combines with J gene TRBJ1-6; 7 positions agree with TRBD1. Germline values: CDR1 SGHNT, CDR2 YYREEE (reference sequence). The CDR3 covers 15 residues. V lost 4 bases, J lost 5 bases, and 6 bases stayed unmatched. CDR3 loop: CASSRDRGDNSPLHF. The CDR3 coding sequence is TGTGCCAGCAGCCGGGACAGAGGAGATAATTCACCCCTCCACTTT.

The V call is TRBV5-1, the J call TRBJ2-1; 7 nucleotides line up with TRBD1. The CDR3 extends over 16 amino acids. The V gene end was trimmed by 0 bases and the J gene end by 0 bases; junction bases not matched to a gene: 3. The V gene's germline CDR1 is SGHRS and CDR2 YFSETQ. The CDR3, as DNA: TGCGCCAGCAGCTTGGGGGGACAGAGCTCCTACAATGAGCAGTTCTTC. This translates into CASSLGGQSSYNEQFF.

The chain recombines TRBV25-1 with TRBJ1-6; unclear D gene. Germline V gene data show CDR1 as MGHDK and CDR2 as SYGVNS. The CDR3 spans 14 residues. Trimming cost V 3 bases and J 7 bases, with 10 bases left between them. CDR3 nucleotide sequence: TGTGCCAGCAGTGATGTCCCCCCGAATTCACCCCTCCACTTT. The encoded protein is CASSDVPPNSPLHF.

This chain connects TRBV4-3 to TRBJ2-7; TRBD1 matches at 7 bases. The CDR3 spans 15 residues. The V segment lost 4 bases and the J segment 2 bases; nucleotides outside the gene matches: 8. Germline lookup yields CDR1 LGHNA and CDR2 YSLEER. Here the CDR3 DNA reads TGCGCCAGCAGCCCATATACAGGGGTGGCCTACGAGCAGTACTTC. Translation gives CASSPYTGVAYEQYF.

V is TRBV7-2 and J is TRBJ2-3; D is ambiguous. Germline V gene lookup returns CDR1 SGHTA and CDR2 FQGNSA. With 4 bases removed from V and 0 bases from J, the gap between germline ends came to 8 bases. The CDR3 covers 14 residues. CDR3 sequence (DNA): TGTGCCAGCAGCTCGGAGATTAGCACAGATACGCAGTATTTT. Translated: CASSSEISTDTQYF.

About this clone itself: Other DNA sequences within the sample encode an identical CDR3. This chain connects TRBV7-2 to TRBJ2-1, with TRBD1 matching over 8 bases. Germline V gene lookup returns CDR1 SGHTA and CDR2 FQGNSA. This CDR3 has 15 amino acids. J gave up 6 bases and V 1 base, and 5 bases lay outside the gene matches. The CDR3 DNA is TGTGCCAGCAGCTTAGTGGCAGGGGGCATCAATGAGCAGTTCTTC. It codes for CASSLVAGGINEQFF.

This clone was observed a single time. A much larger clonotype is one base distant, so this may be a read error. This chain joins TRBV2 and TRBJ1-5, with 8 bases identical to TRBD1. V was clipped by 6 bases and J by 1 base; unmatched bases: 2. The CDR3 contains 14 residues. CDR1 is SNHLY and CDR2 is FYNNEI in the germline V gene. The CDR3 sequence: CASSWTGSNQPQHF. CDR3 in DNA: TGTGCCAGCAGCTGGACAGGGAGCAATCAGCCCCAGCATTTT.

The chain couples TRBV9 to TRBJ1-2; TRBD1 aligns across 8 bases. The CDR3 contains 16 residues. Germline V CDR1 and CDR2: SGDLS, YYNGEE. V dropped 0 bases and J dropped 4; count of bases not matched to a gene: 8. CDR3 sequence: CASSVGQGASGYGYTF. DNA of the CDR3: TGTGCCAGCAGCGTAGGGCAGGGGGCCAGTGGCTATGGCTACACCTTC.

The V call is TRBV19, the J call TRBJ2-7; D is perhaps TRBD1 (5 bases). Germline CDR1 is LNHDA and CDR2 is SQIVND (reference sequence). The CDR3 is made up of 14 amino acids. Trimming took off 3 bases at V and 3 bases at J, with 12 bases between the two ends. The DNA for the CDR3 is TGTGCCAGTAGTATCACACAGGCTAACTACGAGCAGTACTTC. Protein product: CASSITQANYEQYF.

The chain employs TRBV3-1 (or the pseudogene TRBV3-2) and TRBJ2-4; 7 bases agree with TRBD2. After removal of 1 base from V and 8 bases from J, the junction contained 11 bases not matched to a gene. The germline V gene has CDR1 LGHDT and CDR2 YNNKEL (reference sequence). The CDR3 runs to 16 residues. Here the CDR3 DNA reads TGTGCCAGCAGCCAAGCTGCACTAGCGCCGCGGGACATTCAGTACTTC. It yields the protein CASSQAALAPRDIQYF.

The genes are TRBV4-2 and TRBJ1-2; D ambiguous. Germline V gives CDR1 LGHNA, CDR2 YNFKEQ. The ends were cut back, 0 bases at V and 5 bases at J, with 16 bases in the middle. The CDR3 is 16 residues long. Written as DNA, the CDR3 is TGTGCCAGCAGCCAAGATACCTCCCGGGTCGATTATGGCTACACCTTC. Translated, it gives CASSQDTSRVDYGYTF.

This clone was seen only a few times. This sequence joins TRBV14 and TRBJ1-4; tentatively, D is TRBD1 (5 bases). CDR3 size: 13 residues. Germline assignment: CDR1 SGHDN and CDR2 FVKESK. The V gene lost 6 bases and the J gene lost 8 bases, with 13 bases spanning the gap. The CDR3 DNA reads TGTGCCAGCAGGCCACGGGGGGTAGAAAAACTGTTTTTT. Encoded protein: CASRPRGVEKLFF.

This chain uses TRBV11-2 with TRBJ2-7, with D perhaps TRBD1 (6 bases). Trimming left V 1 base short and J 0 bases short, with 7 bases between. The CDR3 totals 14 residues. CDR1 is SGHAT, CDR2 FQNNGV, per germline. The CDR3 protein is CASSLAGASYEQYF. The CDR3 DNA reads as TGTGCCAGCAGCTTAGCAGGGGCCTCCTACGAGCAGTACTTC.

The chain employs TRBV2 and TRBJ2-7, with a possible D match to TRBD2 (6 bases). Germline V gives CDR1 SNHLY, CDR2 FYNNEI. The V end lost 3 bases, the J end lost 3 bases, and 15 bases lay between the germline ends. The CDR3 runs 15 residues. This CDR3 is CASSDPGGRHYEQYF. The CDR3 nucleotides read TGTGCCAGCAGTGATCCCGGGGGACGACACTACGAGCAGTACTTC.

The rearrangement joins TRBV6-5 to TRBJ2-1; the D is unclear. Germline loops: CDR1 MNHEY, CDR2 SVGAGI. This CDR3 has 16 residues. V shed 2 bases and J shed 0 bases, with 11 bases lying between them. This CDR3 reads CASSYTRHRSYNEQFF. In nucleotides, the CDR3 is TGTGCCAGCAGTTACACCAGGCATCGCTCCTACAATGAGCAGTTCTTC.